The 14 T cell receptor beta chains reported below all come from one sample, sequenced in a study of low-dose radiotherapy and immunotherapy resistance in tumors. Regarding time point: before trial treatment. First-strand cDNA relied on TRAV- and TRBV-specific primers spanning alpha and beta chains. Over roughly 18 PCR cycles, TCRs were amplified from a constant-region primer and V-primer adapter. TCRdb re-called the reads through MiXCR, storing one row per CDR3 protein. The sample holds under 70,000 distinct CDR3 sequences, around 25% seen once. Sequences were derived from PBMCs, sampled before treatment. These receptor sequences come from a male donor with prostate cancer.

This clonotype was seen ten or more times. For the CDR3, the DNA is TGTGCCAGCAGTTACACTGAAGCTTTCTTT. Translated: CASSYTEAFF. V gene TRBV25-1 combines with J gene TRBJ1-1; D call uncertain. Germline CDR1 MGHDK, CDR2 SYGVNS. This CDR3 contains 10 residues. Trimming took 5 bases from V and 3 from J, leaving 1 base between them.

There are many counts of this clonotype. This chain connects TRBV5-1 to TRBJ2-1, with 13 nucleotides matching TRBD2. CDR3 length: 14 residues. Germline trimming cut 4 bases from V and 6 bases from J; bases unmatched to any gene: 1. Germline V CDR1 and CDR2: SGHRS, YFSETQ. The CDR3 DNA reads TGCGCCAGCAGCGGACTAGCGGGAGTCAATGAGCAGTTCTTC. As protein: CASSGLAGVNEQFF.

This clonotype was detected many times. This rearrangement joins TRBV20-1 to TRBJ1-5, with D hard to call. Germline-derived CDR1 and CDR2 are DFQATT and SNEGSKA (reference sequence). This CDR3 has 14 amino acids. V was pared by 4 bases and J by 0 bases, with 10 bases between. Written as DNA, the CDR3 is TGCAGTGCTAAAAGACTTGATAGCAATCAGCCCCAGCATTTT. Translated: CSAKRLDSNQPQHF.

In this sample, this clonotype turned up many times. The rearrangement joins TRBV3-1 to TRBJ2-7, with 8 bases fitting TRBD1. The CDR3 is made up of 15 amino acids. The V gene end was trimmed by 4 bases and the J gene end by 9 bases; junction bases not matched to a gene: 14. Germline CDR1 LGHDT, CDR2 YNNKEL (reference sequence). The CDR3 reads CASSLGQGPGGGQYF. As DNA, the CDR3 is TGTGCCAGCAGCCTCGGACAGGGCCCTGGCGGCGGGCAGTACTTC.

The chain employs TRBV9 and TRBJ2-5; maybe TRBD2 (6 bases). The ends were cut back, 0 bases at V and 5 bases at J, with 11 bases in the middle. The V gene's germline CDR1 is SGDLS and CDR2 YYNGEE. This CDR3 has 14 residues. The CDR3 protein is CASSVGTSTETQYF. DNA of the CDR3: TGTGCCAGCAGCGTAGGTACTAGCACGGAGACCCAGTACTTC.

There are many counts of this clonotype. The genes are TRBV9 and TRBJ1-1; D not certain. Germline CDR1 reads SGDLS; CDR2 reads YYNGEE. This CDR3 spans 14 amino acids. V lost 5 bases, J lost 4 bases, and 15 bases lay in between. The CDR3 nucleotides are TGTGCCAGCAGTGTGGCCCAGATTGGCACTGAAGCTTTCTTT. It translates to CASSVAQIGTEAFF.

This clonotype has only a few counts. The chain employs TRBV2 and TRBJ1-5, with 7 bases lining up with TRBD1. With 4 bases clipped from V and 3 bases from J, the junction kept 15 bases outside the gene matches. This CDR3 has 18 amino acids. Germline-derived CDR1 and CDR2 are SNHLY and FYNNEI. CDR3 in amino acids: CASSGPLRGTEPNQPQHF. CDR3 in DNA: TGTGCCAGCAGTGGTCCCCTTCGGGGGACAGAGCCCAATCAGCCCCAGCATTTT. Drawing the rest from reference TRBV2 and TRBJ1-5, the complete variable domain is EPEVTQTPSHQVTQMGQEVILRCVPISNHLYFYWYRQILGQKVEFLVSFYNNEISEKSEIFDDQFSVERPDGSNFTLKIRSTKLEDSAMYFCASSGPLRGTEPNQPQHFGDGTRLSIL.

This clonotype was found many times. This chain uses TRBV4-3 with TRBJ2-7; D may be TRBD1 (5 bases). From germline, CDR1 is LGHNA and CDR2 YSLEER. The V end was cut by 0 bases, the J end by 2 bases, with 14 bases between. The CDR3 is made up of 16 amino acids. The CDR3 nucleotides read TGCGCCAGCAGCCAAGATAATCAGGGTATAACCTACGAGCAGTACTTC. Protein product: CASSQDNQGITYEQYF.

This clonotype was detected many times. V usage is TRBV29-1 and J usage is TRBJ2-3; the match to TRBD1 covers 8 bases. V was pared by 0 bases and J by 9 bases, with 11 bases of the junction left unmatched. Germline values: CDR1 SQVTM, CDR2 ANQGSEA. CDR3 length equals 15 residues. This CDR3 is CSVEDLVRGRLTQYF. Written as DNA, the CDR3 is TGCAGCGTTGAAGATCTGGTCAGGGGGCGCTTAACGCAGTATTTT.

The sample holds many counts of this clonotype. The chain combines TRBV5-1 with TRBJ2-1; TRBD1 agrees at 8 bases. Germline CDR1 reads SGHRS; CDR2 reads YFSETQ. Germline trimming cut 3 bases from V and 3 bases from J; bases unmatched to any gene: 5. The CDR3 sequence is 15 residues long. CDR3 residues: CASSWTGRFYNEQFF. CDR3 sequence (DNA): TGCGCCAGCAGCTGGACAGGGCGCTTCTACAATGAGCAGTTCTTC.

Details on this clonotype: It is likely a read error: a sequence one base away is far more abundant. This chain links TRBV25-1 with TRBJ2-1; D may match TRBD1 or TRBD2 (5 bases each). The end of the DNA is better explained by TRBJ2-5, so the J call may be wrong. This CDR3 has 17 amino acids. CDR1 MGHDK and CDR2 SYGVNS come from the germline V gene. CDR3 region: CASSVPSGAVDRETQYF. Here the CDR3 DNA reads TGTGCCAGCAGTGTGCCGTCCGGGGCGGTGGATCGGGAGACCCAGTACTTC.

This clonotype was recorded at least ten times. Here the CDR3 reads CASSEPEGGQSLHF. The CDR3 DNA follows: TGTGCCAGCAGTGAACCTGAGGGAGGGCAGTCCCTCCACTTT. This rearrangement joins TRBV6-5 to TRBJ1-6; the D is unclear. The germline CDR1 and CDR2 sequences are MNHEY and SVGAGI. The CDR3 extends over 14 amino acids. V shed 5 bases and J shed 14 bases, with 19 bases lying between them.

The sample holds many counts of this clonotype. This chain uses TRBV5-5 with TRBJ2-3; no reliable D call. The germline CDR1 and CDR2 sequences are SGHKS and YYEKEE (reference sequence). The CDR3 covers 16 residues. V lost 6 bases to trimming and J lost 6 bases, with 23 bases between them. As DNA, the CDR3 is TGTGCCAGCACCCTAAGCTTCCGGCGGACCGCGGATACGCAGTATTTT. It is translated as CASTLSFRRTADTQYF.

This clonotype appeared many times. The rearrangement uses TRBV2 and TRBJ2-3; a possible D gene is TRBD2 (5 bases). The CDR3 covers 14 residues. Germline CDR1 and CDR2: SNHLY and FYNNEI. Deletions cut 6 bases from V and 0 bases from J, with 10 bases between. The CDR3 here is CASRQAESTDTQYF. The CDR3 DNA reads as TGTGCCAGCAGACAAGCGGAGAGCACAGATACGCAGTATTTT.